This T cell receptor (beta chain) was captured by sequencing in a study of blood T cell repertoires in COVID-19. Background on the study: Material from acute and convalescent COVID-19 was sourced from the United States, Italy and Spain. The analysed material was cDNA or gDNA that came from T cells, B-cell-depleted T cells, or PBMCs.

After removal of 7 bases from V and 1 base from J, the junction contained 6 bases not matched to a gene. CDR3 length: 14 amino acids. Germline V gene lookup returns CDR1 LNHDA and CDR2 SQIVND (reference sequence). Source study methods: Amplification with reference gene primers provided the estimates of nucleated cell counts. Assay used: immunoSEQ multiplex PCR; TCRdb lists only in-frame clones, some missing. V and J calls and clone size follow that table, whereas D and trimming were derived from the DNA. There are 200,000 or so clones in the sample; under 90% occur only once, and roughly a fifth lies in the top ten.

V is TRBV19 and J is TRBJ1-1; 7 bases line up with TRBD1. The sample was peripheral blood. This clonotype originated in a human donor in a cohort sampled during active COVID-19. The CDR3, as DNA: TGTGCCAGTATAAAGGGACAGCAGAACACTGAAGCTTTCTTT. This codes for CASIKGQQNTEAFF.